Listed below are T cell receptor beta chains from one sample, sequenced in a study of blood T cell repertoires in COVID-19. Here immunoSEQ multiplex PCR was the method, and the copy in TCRdb shows in-frame clones only, minus some. The table shows 85,000 to 100,000 clones, with about four fifths occurring only once. The sequenced material came from peripheral blood. The receptors were gathered from a man older than 75 with COVID-19, enrolled during active disease. The CDR3 runs from the conserved cysteine through the conserved F or W.

len	j_gene	v_gene	CDR3aa
17	TRBJ1-6	TRBV5-1	CASSVSDGSSYNSPLHF
16	TRBJ1-3	TRBV28	CASSSPRNRAGNTIYF
14	TRBJ1-5	TRBV19	CASSQGQGNQPQHF
14	TRBJ2-1	TRBV7-3	CASSIERGYNEQFF
14	TRBJ2-7	TRBV27	CASSLWEGSWEQYF
14	TRBJ1-2	TRBV7-2	CASSWDRGSDGYTF
14	TRBJ2-5	TRBV19	CASSIDHRQETQYF
13	TRBJ2-1	TRBV13	CASSWTGGQEQFF
14	TRBJ1-2	TRBV7-2	CASSHDRGNYGYTF
15	TRBJ1-5	TRBV19	CASSLAPNLNQPQHF
16	TRBJ2-3	TRBV19	CASSTSGSVFTNTQYF
13	TRBJ1-1	TRBV6-4	CASSDGAGLKAFF
16	TRBJ2-3	TRBV27	CASSPLGLAVTDTQYF
16	TRBJ1-5	TRBV27	CASRPGGGGSNQPQHF